This T cell receptor beta chain came from a study of blood T cell repertoires in COVID-19. The V gene lost 7 bases and the J gene lost 0 bases, with 7 bases spanning the gap. This CDR3 contains 13 residues. CDR1 is MDHEN, CDR2 SYDVKM, per germline. The authors' processing: Reference gene primer amplification yielded estimated nucleated cell counts. Libraries were prepared by immunoSEQ multiplex PCR; TCRdb keeps only in-frame clonotypes and omits some of them. V and J calls and clone size follow that table, whereas D and trimming were derived from the DNA. The profile shows 80,000 to 100,000 clones, 70% to 90% of them singletons.

The chain carries TRBV28 and TRBJ1-5; no clear D gene. Sequencing used peripheral blood. This clonotype was obtained from a man in his sixties or seventies with acute or convalescent COVID-19. The CDR3 here is CASTGNSNQPQHF. As DNA, the CDR3 is TGTGCCAGCACGGGGAATAGCAATCAGCCCCAGCATTTT.